This TCR beta chain was found in a study of Graves' ophthalmopathy and Graves' hyperthyroidism. The authors amplified TCR beta CDR3 regions, and they did so from RNA transcripts for repertoire sequencing. First-round RT-PCR employed HTBI primers, with a second-round multiplex PCR after it. TCRdb ran MiXCR on the multiplex PCR reads and lists one entry per CDR3 protein. The sample shows approximately 1.2 million distinct CDR3 sequences, less than 45% of them seen only once. The CDR3 extends over 14 amino acids. Looked up from germline, CDR1 is SGHTA and CDR2 is FQGTGA. Worth noting for this clonotype: A clone one base away is much larger, so this may be a read error.

The sequence was obtained from an adult man with Graves' hyperthyroidism. The chain links TRBV7-3 to TRBJ1-2; unclear D gene. Sequencing input: peripheral blood or thyroid tissue (not recorded which). The CDR3 nucleotides are TGTGCCAGCAACTTAGCGTTCCATGGGTATGGCTACACCTTC. This encodes CASNLAFHGYGYTF.